Following are 32 T cell receptor beta chains from one sample sequenced in a study of Graves' ophthalmopathy and Graves' hyperthyroidism (dated by TCRdb to between 2018 and 2020). Data came from an Illumina HiSeq 2000. TCR beta CDR3 regions were amplified from RNA transcripts for repertoire sequencing. The first round was an RT-PCR using HTBI primers with the Qiagen OneStep RT-PCR kit, and this first round was followed by a second-round multiplex PCR, then size selection and purification. The public reads were quality trimmed at Q25 with fastp and then assembled into clones with MiXCR by TCRdb, keeping productive beta chains. All rows with the same CDR3 protein become a single entry with the most common DNA and genes. The sample table shows around 590,000 distinct CDR3 sequences, and under 45% are seen once. About 4.2% of the sample belongs to the ten largest clones. Source material: peripheral blood or thyroid tissue (not recorded which). All receptors derive from an adult man with Graves' hyperthyroidism.

In its sample, this clonotype was seen many times. V is TRBV2 and J is TRBJ1-5; D unresolved. Germline V lookup: CDR1 SNHLY, CDR2 FYNNEI. CDR3 length: 16 residues. The ends were cut back, 3 bases at V and 0 bases at J, with 12 bases in the middle. CDR3 amino acids: CASSDQILYSNQPQHF. DNA of the CDR3: TGTGCCAGCAGTGATCAGATTTTATATAGCAATCAGCCCCAGCATTTT.

This clonotype was seen many times. The chain links TRBV7-2 to TRBJ2-3, with 11 bases lining up with TRBD2. There are 13 residues in the CDR3. Losses at the gene ends were 5 bases for V and 14 bases for J; bases not matched to a gene: 9. Germline CDR1 reads SGHTA; CDR2 reads FQGNSA. Written as DNA, the CDR3 is TGTGCCAGCAGCGCAAATAGCGGGAGGGCCGCGTATTTT. This translates into CASSANSGRAAYF.

This clonotype appeared many times. V gene TRBV29-1 combines with J gene TRBJ1-1; D may be TRBD1 (5 bases). Germline-derived CDR1 and CDR2 are SQVTM and ANQGSEA. V lost 5 bases, J lost 10 bases, and 23 bases lay in between. The CDR3 is 14 residues long. DNA for the CDR3: TGCAGCGTTCGGGGACCAAGGTTCCAGAGGAGAGCTTTCTTT. Its translation is CSVRGPRFQRRAFF.

The chain has TRBV30 and TRBJ1-5; D unresolved. Trimming removed 0 bases from V and 6 bases from J, with 18 bases in between. The CDR3 totals 16 residues. Germline lookup yields CDR1 GTSNPN and CDR2 SVGIG (reference sequence). The CDR3 nucleotides are TGTGCCTGGAGTGTACCACCGAGAGGGTCCCCTCAGCCCCAGCATTTT. Amino acids: CAWSVPPRGSPQPQHF.

This clonotype was seen a handful of times. The chain combines TRBV6-5 with TRBJ1-4; 9 nucleotides agree with TRBD1. This CDR3 comprises 15 residues. V lost 6 bases, J lost 4 bases, and 6 bases stayed unmatched. Germline loops: CDR1 MNHEY, CDR2 SVGAGI. CDR3: CASREPGQGNEKLFF. CDR3 sequence (DNA): TGTGCCAGCAGAGAACCGGGACAGGGTAATGAAAAACTGTTTTTT.

This clonotype was picked up one time. The chain employs TRBV7-2 and TRBJ1-6; TRBD1 aligns across 7 bases. The CDR3 has 15 residues. Germline values: CDR1 SGHTA, CDR2 FQGNSA. The junction had 8 bases not matched to a gene; V was cut back by 5 bases and J by 7 bases. CDR3 nucleotides: TGTGCCAGCAGCCTAAGATCAGGGGGGAATTCACCCCTCCACTTT. Its translation is CASSLRSGGNSPLHF.

Notes on this clonotype: Given a much more abundant clone one base away, this may be a read error. The chain has TRBV7-2 and TRBJ2-5, with 8 bases aligning to TRBD1. This CDR3 has 14 residues. V shed 4 bases, J shed 3 bases, and the junction held 4 bases outside the gene matches. Germline CDR1 reads SGHTA; CDR2 reads FQGNSA. DNA for the CDR3: TGTGCCAGCAGCTCAGGGACAGGAAAAGAGACCCAGTACTTC. This codes for CASSSGTGKETQYF.

V and J are TRBV15 and TRBJ2-1, with 9 bases matching TRBD1. With 0 bases clipped from V and 15 bases from J, the junction kept 6 bases outside the gene matches. The germline gives CDR1 LNHNV, CDR2 YYDKDF (reference sequence). The CDR3 sequence is 13 residues long. The CDR3 nucleotides are TGTGCCACCAGCAGAGATTTGGACAGGGGTGGGTTCTTC. Translated: CATSRDLDRGGFF. Full variable domain (remainder filled in from reference TRBV15 and TRBJ2-1): DAMVIQNPRYQVTQFGKPVTLSCSQTLNHNVMYWYQQKSSQAPKLLFHYYDKDFNNEADTPDNFQSRRPNTSFCFLDIRSPGLGDTAMYLCATSRDLDRGGFFGPGTRLTVL.

The gene calls are TRBV12-3 or TRBV12-4 and TRBJ2-5; D may be TRBD2 (6 bases). V was pared by 5 bases and J by 4 bases, with 23 bases between. This CDR3 comprises 17 residues. The CDR3 DNA follows: TGTGCCAGCAGTCCAAATCCAGGACTAAGCCAAGGAGAGACCCAGTACTTC. Protein: CASSPNPGLSQGETQYF.

The genes are TRBV24-1 and TRBJ2-5; perhaps TRBD2 as D (5 bases). The CDR3 spans 17 residues. Trimming took off 4 bases at V and 5 bases at J, with 22 bases between the two ends. CDR1 and CDR2 from the germline V gene are KGHDR and SFDVKD. CDR3 region: CATSDPGTGPRGETQYF. In DNA, the CDR3 is TGTGCCACCAGTGACCCAGGCACCGGACCGAGAGGGGAGACCCAGTACTTC.

The sample holds a few counts of this clonotype. The V and J genes are TRBV6-1 and TRBJ2-2, with D uncertain. From germline, CDR1 is MNHNS and CDR2 SASEGT. This CDR3 is 14 amino acids long. V lost 6 bases and J lost 5, with 13 bases in between. Here the CDR3 reads CASRMDPRTGELFF. CDR3 DNA: TGTGCCAGCAGAATGGACCCGCGGACCGGGGAGCTGTTTTTT.

The chain combines TRBV20-1 with TRBJ2-7, with 9 bases that match TRBD1. CDR1 is DFQATT and CDR2 is SNEGSKA in the germline V gene (reference sequence). This CDR3 region has 12 residues. Unmatched junction bases numbered 6, after V lost 5 bases and J lost 7 bases. This chain's CDR3 is CSAGGQGGEQYF. In DNA form, the CDR3 reads TGCAGTGCTGGGGGACAGGGAGGAGAGCAGTACTTC.

This clonotype occurred many times. The chain recombines TRBV29-1 with TRBJ2-7; weak D call: TRBD1 (6 bases). The CDR3 length is 14 residues. Germline CDR1 and CDR2: SQVTM and ANQGSEA. V was clipped by 6 bases and J by 2 bases, with 17 bases between them. CDR3 region: CSVRGHSPPYEQYF. The CDR3 nucleotides are TGCAGCGTAAGGGGACACTCACCTCCCTACGAGCAGTACTTC.

Turning to this clonotype: Just one base apart from a much larger clone, this may be a read error. The V call is TRBV7-2, the J call TRBJ2-5; weak D call: TRBD2 (5 bases). Germline V CDR1 and CDR2: SGHTA, FQGNSA. There are 15 residues in the CDR3. Between the trimmed V and J ends, which lost 5 bases and 11 bases, there was a span of 24 bases. The CDR3 coding sequence is TGTGCCAGCAGCCCAAACATAGGCCTGGTAGGCGGGCAGTACTTC. Amino acid sequence: CASSPNIGLVGGQYF. The whole variable domain, filled in from reference TRBV7-2 and TRBJ2-5, reads GAGVSQSPSNKVTEKGKDVELRCDPISGHTALYWYRQSLGQGLEFLIYFQGNSAPDKSGLPSDRFSAERTGGSVSTLTIQRTQQEDSAVYLCASSPNIGLVGGQYFGPGTRLLVL.

The chain combines TRBV2 with TRBJ2-5; the D call may be TRBD1 or TRBD2 (7 bases each). The CDR3 is 15 amino acids. Germline V gives CDR1 SNHLY, CDR2 FYNNEI. The V end lost 8 bases, the J end lost 3 bases, and 19 bases lay between the germline ends. The CDR3 is CASSPWEGAKETQYF. The CDR3 DNA is TGTGCCAGCTCACCCTGGGAGGGGGCCAAAGAGACCCAGTACTTC.

V is TRBV5-1 and J is TRBJ2-5; TRBD2 matches 11 bases. The J call could be wrong; TRBJ2-1 is a better fit for the DNA end. Germline V gene sequence: CDR1 SGHRS, CDR2 YFSETQ. The CDR3 contains 16 residues. In nucleotides, the CDR3 is TGCGCCAGCAGCGGCCTAGCGGGAGGTACCTACAATGAGCAGTTCTTC. Protein sequence: CASSGLAGGTYNEQFF.

This clonotype was observed many times. This chain links TRBV11-2 with TRBJ1-4; 9 bases agree with TRBD1. Germline CDR1 reads SGHAT; CDR2 reads FQNNGV. The CDR3 loop spans 16 amino acids. Germline trimming cut 0 bases from V and 7 bases from J; bases unmatched to any gene: 6. The CDR3 coding sequence is TGTGCCAGCAGCTTAGATCTCGGGACAGGGACTGAAAAACTGTTTTTT. It is translated as CASSLDLGTGTEKLFF.

Remarks on this clonotype: A much larger clone lies a single base off, so this may be a read error. This sequence joins TRBV15 and TRBJ2-7, with TRBD1 matching 11 bases. The junction had 4 bases not matched to a gene; V was cut back by 5 bases and J by 1 base. The CDR3 length is 15 residues. Germline V gene lookup returns CDR1 LNHNV and CDR2 YYDKDF (reference sequence). The CDR3 protein is CATSVGTGGSYEQYF. CDR3 bases: TGTGCCACCAGCGTGGGGACAGGGGGTTCCTACGAGCAGTACTTC.

Worth noting for this clonotype: As the CDR3 is not closed by the conserved phenylalanine or tryptophan, this likely results from a read error. Because the CDR3's place on the DNA is in doubt, the DNA is left out and the CDR3 is given as listed by TCRdb. The rearrangement uses TRBV10-3 and TRBJ2-5; TRBD1, as called in the table, went unchecked against the DNA. Germline V gene lookup returns CDR1 ENHRY and CDR2 SYGVKD. The CDR3 region is 15 residues in length, termini included. The CDR3: CASSEVGSGGYTFGS.

This clonotype has just a few counts. This chain joins TRBV27 and TRBJ1-1; D possibly corresponds to TRBD1 (5 bases). The CDR3 is 14 residues long. V lost 3 bases and J lost 1, with 9 bases in between. The germline gives CDR1 MNHEY, CDR2 SMNVEV (reference sequence). The CDR3 coding sequence is TGTGCCAGCAGTTTTGACAGAAGGAACACTGAAGCTTTCTTT. This translates into CASSFDRRNTEAFF.

The rearrangement links TRBV5-1 to TRBJ1-4; TRBD1 aligns across 8 bases. CDR1 is SGHRS, CDR2 YFSETQ, per germline. The CDR3 covers 14 residues. Trimming at V came to 4 bases and at J to 3 bases, leaving 2 bases not matched to a gene. The CDR3 region is CASSKTGANEKLFF. Here the CDR3 DNA reads TGCGCCAGCAGCAAGACAGGGGCTAATGAAAAACTGTTTTTT.

About this clonotype itself: Possible read error: a much larger clone is one base away. V gene TRBV19 combines with J gene TRBJ1-3, with D unclear. The CDR3 extends over 16 amino acids. The V gene's germline CDR1 is LNHDA and CDR2 SQIVND (reference sequence). The CDR3 region is CAGSIMAVASGNTIYF. The DNA of the CDR3 is TGTGCCGGTAGTATCATGGCGGTGGCCTCTGGAAACACCATATATTTT.

This chain connects TRBV20-1 to TRBJ1-1, with a weak D call TRBD1 (5 bases). The CDR3 has 13 residues. The germline V gene has CDR1 DFQATT and CDR2 SNEGSKA (reference sequence). V gave up 3 bases and J gave up 6 bases, with 14 bases separating them. This CDR3 is CSARGQGLAEAFF. For the CDR3, the DNA is TGCAGTGCTAGGGGGCAGGGACTAGCTGAAGCTTTCTTT.

This clonotype was observed many times. The V call is TRBV16, the J call TRBJ2-7; TRBD1 matches 7 bases. Germline-derived CDR1 and CDR2 are KGHSY and FQNENV. J gave up 1 base and V 6 bases, and 6 bases lay outside the gene matches. The CDR3 is 14 amino acids. CDR3 in DNA: TGTGCCAGCAGAAGGCCGGGACAGTCCTACGAGCAGTACTTC. This gives the protein CASRRPGQSYEQYF.

This chain uses TRBV10-3 with TRBJ2-7; possible D gene TRBD2, 5 bases. The J call could be wrong; TRBJ2-4 is a better fit for the DNA end. Germline V lookup: CDR1 ENHRY, CDR2 SYGVKD. The CDR3 extends over 18 amino acids. CDR3 amino acids: CAISDALTHFGFEGIQYF. In DNA, the CDR3 is TGTGCCATCAGTGACGCCCTCACACACTTCGGGTTTGAGGGCATTCAGTACTTC.

A few counts support this clonotype. The rearrangement uses TRBV7-3 and TRBJ2-3, with D unresolved. The CDR3 spans 14 residues. The germline V and J ends were trimmed by 1 base and 2 bases, with 7 bases remaining between them. From germline, CDR1 is SGHTA and CDR2 FQGTGA. The CDR3, as DNA: TGTGCCAGCAGCTTAATGGGCGACACAGATACGCAGTATTTT. This sequence encodes CASSLMGDTDTQYF.

CDR3 DNA sequence: TGTGCCAGCAGTTACCAGGGACAGAGCGAGCAGTACTTC. Amino acid sequence: CASSYQGQSEQYF. The chain joins TRBV2 to TRBJ2-7, with 7 positions matching TRBD1. Germline assignment: CDR1 SNHLY and CDR2 FYNNEI. CDR3 length: 13 residues. The V segment lost 5 bases and the J segment 6 bases; nucleotides outside the gene matches: 7.

The V and J genes are TRBV10-2 and TRBJ1-1; D ambiguous. Germline V gene sequence: CDR1 WSHSY, CDR2 SAAADI. V dropped 3 bases and J dropped 8 bases, with 13 bases sitting between them. CDR3 length: 13 amino acids. CDR3 loop: CASSDQLLLEAFF. The CDR3 coding sequence is TGCGCCAGCAGTGATCAACTGCTCTTGGAAGCTTTCTTT.

This chain joins TRBV2 and TRBJ2-7; TRBD2 is a possible D gene (7 bases). The CDR3 extends over 16 amino acids. The germline V gene has CDR1 SNHLY and CDR2 FYNNEI. The CDR3 region is CASSEWGGELLRAVRV. The CDR3 DNA follows: TGTGCCAGCAGTGAGTGGGGGGGCGAGCTCCTACGAGCAGTCAGAGTT.

In this sample, this clonotype turned up many times. Its ends do not fully match the called genes, so a read error is possible. The chain combines TRBV12-3 or TRBV12-4 with TRBJ2-7, with D maybe TRBD1 (6 bases). The CDR3 has 11 residues. The CDR3 is CASSTGYGQYF. In nucleotides, the CDR3 is TGTGCCAGCAGCACAGGGTACGGGCAGTACTTC.

The chain recombines TRBV7-9 with TRBJ2-5; 9 bases are shared with TRBD1. The V segment lost 2 bases and the J segment 2 bases; nucleotides outside the gene matches: 12. The CDR3 runs to 18 residues. Germline lookup yields CDR1 SEHNR and CDR2 FQNEAQ (reference sequence). CDR3: CASSLTGGPTGEQETQYF. For the CDR3, the DNA is TGTGCCAGCAGCTTAACAGGGGGCCCCACCGGGGAGCAAGAGACCCAGTACTTC. The full variable domain, with the rest looked up from reference TRBV7-9 and TRBJ2-5, is DTGVSQNPRHKITKRGQNVTFRCDPISEHNRLYWYRQTLGQGPEFLTYFQNEAQLEKSRLLSDRFSAERPKGSFSTLEIQRTEQGDSAMYLCASSLTGGPTGEQETQYFGPGTRLLVL.

This clonotype was recorded at least ten times. This sequence joins TRBV20-1 and TRBJ1-2; a weak D match, TRBD1 (6 bases). The V gene lost 0 bases and the J gene lost 4 bases, with 12 bases spanning the gap. Germline-derived CDR1 and CDR2 are DFQATT and SNEGSKA (reference sequence). The length of the CDR3 is 14 residues. In DNA, the CDR3 is TGCAGTGCTAGAGATATGGGGGCGAGCTATGGCTACACCTTC. Translated: CSARDMGASYGYTF.